The sequence of this T cell receptor (beta chain) was determined in a study of shared clonotypes between healthy human individuals. Libraries were prepared by immunoSEQ multiplex PCR; TCRdb keeps only in-frame clonotypes and omits some of them. The data hold hundreds of thousands of clones, with 70% to 80% observed a single time. Input material: PBMCs. The TCR comes from a woman between 40 and 50 years old in good health. Some clones in this sample may be carry-over from other donors' samples.

CDR3 residues: CASSLGTITNEQFF. CDR3 DNA: TGCGCCAGCAGCTTGGGGACAATTACGAATGAGCAGTTCTTC. V gene TRBV5-1 combines with J gene TRBJ2-1, with D perhaps TRBD1 (5 bases). V lost 0 bases to trimming and J lost 7 bases, with 11 bases between them. The V gene's germline CDR1 is SGHRS and CDR2 YFSETQ. The CDR3 contains 14 residues.